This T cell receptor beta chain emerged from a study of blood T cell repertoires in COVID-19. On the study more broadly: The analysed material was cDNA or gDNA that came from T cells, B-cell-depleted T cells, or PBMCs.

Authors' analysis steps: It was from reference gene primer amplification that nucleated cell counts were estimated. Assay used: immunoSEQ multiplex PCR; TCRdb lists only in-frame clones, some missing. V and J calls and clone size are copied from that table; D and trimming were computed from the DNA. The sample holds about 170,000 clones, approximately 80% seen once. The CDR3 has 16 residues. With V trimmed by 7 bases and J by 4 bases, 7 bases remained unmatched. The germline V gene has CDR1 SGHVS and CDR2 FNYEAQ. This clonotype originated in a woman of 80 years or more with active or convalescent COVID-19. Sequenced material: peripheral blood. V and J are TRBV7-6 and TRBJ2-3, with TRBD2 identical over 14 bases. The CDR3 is CASTLGLAGGSDTQYF. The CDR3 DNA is TGTGCCAGCACCCTCGGACTAGCGGGGGGATCAGATACGCAGTATTTT.